A single sample gave rise to the 4 T cell receptor beta chains below, sequenced in a study of metastatic and nonmetastatic thyroid tumors. MiXCR reprocessed the PCR reads for TCRdb. The profile shows about 42,000 clones, about 12% of them singletons. Patients had received no treatment of any kind before thyroid surgery. Sequences were obtained from blood. These receptors were collected from a male donor with papillary thyroid cancer or a benign thyroid nodule (not recorded which). Some clones in this sample may be carry-over from other donors' samples.

The J gene is TRBJ2-7, the V gene TRBV20-1; D unresolved. The V gene's germline CDR1 is DFQATT and CDR2 SNEGSKA (reference sequence). The CDR3 loop spans 15 amino acids. V shed 0 bases and J shed 1 base, with 13 bases lying between them. CDR3 region: CSARESTTTSYEQYF. In nucleotides, the CDR3 is TGCAGTGCTAGAGAGAGCACCACCACTTCCTACGAGCAGTACTTC.

This clone appeared a few times. Since a much larger clone is just one base distant, this may be a read error. V is TRBV6-1 and J is TRBJ1-2; D not certain. CDR1 is MNHNS, CDR2 SASEGT, per germline. The CDR3 is 13 residues long. CDR3 bases: TGCGCCAGCAGCCATCTGGTCGGGTATGGCCACACCTTC. Amino acids: CASSHLVGYGHTF.

As to this clone: Mismatch with germline at one junction end may stem from a read error. The V gene is TRBV13, the J gene TRBJ2-7; tentatively, D is TRBD1 or TRBD2 (5 bases each). This CDR3 is built from 15 residues. In germline, CDR1 is PRHDT, CDR2 FYEKMQ (reference sequence). The CDR3 DNA reads as TGTGCCAGCAGCCCCGGGGACGGGGACCTCTACGATCAGTACTTC. This sequence encodes CASSPGDGDLYDQYF. Filled out from reference TRBV13 and TRBJ2-7, the complete variable domain reads AAGVIQSPRHLIKEKRETATLKCYPIPRHDTVYWYQQGPGQDPQFLISFYEKMQSDKGSIPDRFSAQQFSDYHSELNMSSLELGDSALYFCASSPGDGDLYDQYFGPGTRLTVT.

This clone was seen many times. V is TRBV12-5 and J is TRBJ2-7, with a possible D match to TRBD2 (6 bases). Looked up from germline, CDR1 is LGHNT and CDR2 is FRNRAP. The CDR3 runs 15 residues. Between the trimmed V and J ends, which lost 5 bases and 5 bases, there was a span of 19 bases. The CDR3 loop reads CASGPSQGGKDEQYF. The CDR3 DNA reads as TGTGCTAGTGGTCCCAGTCAAGGCGGGAAGGACGAGCAGTACTTC. The full variable domain, completed using reference TRBV12-5 and TRBJ2-7, is DARVTQTPRHKVTEMGQEVTMRCQPILGHNTVFWYRQTMMQGLELLAYFRNRAPLDDSGMPKDRFSAEMPDATLATLKIQPSEPRDSAVYFCASGPSQGGKDEQYFGPGTRLTVT.